This TCR beta chain originates from a study of cytomegalovirus exposure and HLA in healthy donors. General observations from the study: The study flagged some 180 TCR beta chains as cytomegalovirus-associated. Diagnosis of cytomegalovirus status made by the classifier reportedly showed high specificity and sensitivity. Presence/absence analyses supposed approximately even sequencing depth among donors.

Of note for this clone: Antigen unknown.

Between the trimmed V and J ends, which lost 7 bases and 2 bases, there was a span of 11 bases. CDR1 MNHNS and CDR2 SASEGT come from the germline V gene. The CDR3 spans 13 residues. Donors likely had unrecorded immune exposures despite being nominally healthy when sampled. 60 Vbeta and 13 Jbeta primers were used in PCR. Profiling relied on immunoSEQ multiplex PCR, and the TCRdb table lists in-frame clones only, not all of them. Seen here are about 200,000 clones, about four fifths observed once, and the top ten hold 0.098%. What was sequenced was PBMCs. The rearrangement joins TRBV6-1 to TRBJ1-1, with a possible D match to TRBD1 (6 bases). The TCR was taken from a boy aged 2 to 10 in good health and CMV-seronegative. CDR3 nucleotides: TGTGCCAGCAACCCAGGGGCTAACACTGAAGCTTTCTTT. Protein product: CASNPGANTEAFF.